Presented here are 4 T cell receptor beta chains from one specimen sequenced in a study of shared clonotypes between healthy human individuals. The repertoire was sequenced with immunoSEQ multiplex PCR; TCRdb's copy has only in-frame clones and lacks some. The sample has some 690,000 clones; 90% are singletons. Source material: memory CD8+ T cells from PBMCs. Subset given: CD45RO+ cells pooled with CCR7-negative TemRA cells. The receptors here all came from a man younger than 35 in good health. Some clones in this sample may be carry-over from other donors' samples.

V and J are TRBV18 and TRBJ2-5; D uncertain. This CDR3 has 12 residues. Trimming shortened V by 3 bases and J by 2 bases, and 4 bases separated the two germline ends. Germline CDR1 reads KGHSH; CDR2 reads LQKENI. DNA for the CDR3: TGTGCCAGCTCACCGGGACAAGAGACCCAGTACTTC. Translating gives CASSPGQETQYF. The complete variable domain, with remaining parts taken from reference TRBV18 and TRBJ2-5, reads NAGVMQNPRHLVRRRGQEARLRCSPMKGHSHVYWYRQLPEEGLKFMVYLQKENIIDESGMPKERFSAEFPKEGPSILRIQQVVRGDSAAYFCASSPGQETQYFGPGTRLLVL.

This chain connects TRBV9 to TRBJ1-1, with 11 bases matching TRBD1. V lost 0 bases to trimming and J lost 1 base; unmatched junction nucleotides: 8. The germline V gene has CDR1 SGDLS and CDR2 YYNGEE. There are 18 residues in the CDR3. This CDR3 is CASSVGTGGFKKNTEAFF. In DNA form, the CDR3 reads TGTGCCAGCAGCGTAGGGACAGGGGGCTTTAAAAAGAACACTGAAGCTTTCTTT.

CDR3 sequence: CAWNPPGGAMNTEAFF. CDR3 sequence (DNA): TGTGCCTGGAATCCCCCAGGGGGAGCAATGAACACTGAAGCTTTCTTT. This rearrangement joins TRBV30 to TRBJ1-1, with TRBD1 matching over 7 bases. The V gene end was trimmed by 4 bases and the J gene end by 0 bases; junction bases not matched to a gene: 11. This CDR3 spans 16 amino acids. Germline V gene sequence: CDR1 GTSNPN, CDR2 SVGIG (reference sequence).

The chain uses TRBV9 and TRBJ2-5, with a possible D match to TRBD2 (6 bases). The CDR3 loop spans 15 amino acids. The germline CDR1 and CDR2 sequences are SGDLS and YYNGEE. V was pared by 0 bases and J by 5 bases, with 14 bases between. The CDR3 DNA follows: TGTGCCAGCAGCGTAGTAGGTGCACGGGGGGAGACCCAGTACTTC. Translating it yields CASSVVGARGETQYF.